This is a list of T cell receptor beta chains from one sample in a study of multiple sclerosis patients with progressive multifocal leukoencephalopathy. The method was immunoSEQ multiplex PCR; TCRdb's version includes in-frame clones alone and lacks a portion of them. In the table there are 30,000 or so clones, about 88% of which are singletons. Sequenced material: PBMCs, taken from a patient treated with natalizumab. The receptors here all came from a human donor with progressive multifocal leukoencephalopathy. Each CDR3 is given with its conserved first and last residue. Fields, in order: V gene, D gene, J gene, CDR3 protein. The D gene is left open where the match is weak.

v_call: TRBV18; d_call: .; j_call: TRBJ1-5; cdr3_aa: CASSPPGRGGNQPQHF
v_call: TRBV15; d_call: .; j_call: TRBJ1-2; cdr3_aa: CATSTGRAWGYTF
v_call: TRBV5-1; d_call: .; j_call: TRBJ2-5; cdr3_aa: CASSLEFRDQETQYF
v_call: TRBV6-5; d_call: TRBD2; j_call: TRBJ2-1; cdr3_aa: CASRVAGGSGNEQFF
v_call: TRBV7-2; d_call: .; j_call: TRBJ1-1; cdr3_aa: CASSMSWGEHTEAFF
v_call: TRBV9; d_call: .; j_call: TRBJ2-7; cdr3_aa: CASSGAGWRNEQYF
v_call: TRBV27; d_call: .; j_call: TRBJ1-4; cdr3_aa: CASSLLRTEKELFF
v_call: TRBV5-4; d_call: TRBD2; j_call: TRBJ2-1; cdr3_aa: CASKQLLAGGWDEQFF
v_call: TRBV5-6; d_call: .; j_call: TRBJ2-7; cdr3_aa: CASSGVVGVNEQYF
v_call: TRBV9; d_call: TRBD1; j_call: TRBJ1-6; cdr3_aa: CASSLRTGESPLHF
v_call: TRBV10-3; d_call: TRBD2; j_call: TRBJ2-1; cdr3_aa: CAIRIGLADNEQFF
v_call: TRBV30; d_call: .; j_call: TRBJ1-1; cdr3_aa: CAWNWGVTEAFF
v_call: TRBV30; d_call: TRBD1; j_call: TRBJ1-4; cdr3_aa: CAWRTGEVRTNEKLFF
v_call: TRBV6-1; d_call: TRBD1; j_call: TRBJ2-7; cdr3_aa: CASTQGANHYEQYF
v_call: TRBV16; d_call: .; j_call: TRBJ2-7; cdr3_aa: CASSQSLRGIPHEQYF
v_call: TRBV4-1; d_call: .; j_call: TRBJ1-2; cdr3_aa: CASRPHGGRANYGYTF
v_call: TRBV27; d_call: .; j_call: TRBJ2-7; cdr3_aa: CASTDSSYEQYF
v_call: TRBV4-1; d_call: TRBD2; j_call: TRBJ2-1; cdr3_aa: CASSQESASGINEQFF
v_call: TRBV5-1; d_call: .; j_call: TRBJ1-6; cdr3_aa: CASSLEGNSPLHF
v_call: TRBV6-4; d_call: .; j_call: TRBJ2-6; cdr3_aa: CASSPMGGPISGANVLTF
v_call: TRBV25-1; d_call: TRBD2; j_call: TRBJ2-2; cdr3_aa: CASSEGTSGSPGELFF
v_call: TRBV28; d_call: .; j_call: TRBJ1-1; cdr3_aa: CASSQTGITEAFF
v_call: TRBV19; d_call: .; j_call: TRBJ1-1; cdr3_aa: CASSRTRELNTEAFF
v_call: TRBV5-1; d_call: TRBD1; j_call: TRBJ1-6; cdr3_aa: CASSFDLQGGNSPLHF
v_call: TRBV4-1; d_call: .; j_call: TRBJ1-5; cdr3_aa: CASSQGTDSNQPQHF
v_call: TRBV7-9; d_call: .; j_call: TRBJ1-4; cdr3_aa: CASSSSGRGEKLFF
v_call: TRBV18; d_call: .; j_call: TRBJ1-5; cdr3_aa: CASSPPGSSNQPQHF
v_call: TRBV11-2; d_call: .; j_call: TRBJ2-1; cdr3_aa: CASSLGRRVSNEQFF
v_call: TRBV4-1; d_call: .; j_call: TRBJ1-3; cdr3_aa: CASSPAHGTGNTIYF
v_call: TRBV7-9; d_call: .; j_call: TRBJ2-1; cdr3_aa: CASSLANLRSGGEQFF
v_call: TRBV25-1; d_call: TRBD1; j_call: TRBJ1-1; cdr3_aa: CASSEQGARVTEAFF
v_call: TRBV12-5; d_call: .; j_call: TRBJ1-6; cdr3_aa: CASGLALASPLHF
v_call: TRBV5-4; d_call: .; j_call: TRBJ1-2; cdr3_aa: CASSSGSNYGYTF
v_call: TRBV7-9; d_call: .; j_call: TRBJ1-2; cdr3_aa: CASSLVRDSYGYTF
v_call: TRBV6-5; d_call: TRBD1; j_call: TRBJ1-4; cdr3_aa: CASSLRDSNEKLFF
v_call: TRBV7-2; d_call: TRBD2; j_call: TRBJ2-1; cdr3_aa: CASSFIGTSIHNEQFF
v_call: TRBV6-6; d_call: .; j_call: .; cdr3_aa: CASRLPREGAVEQYF
v_call: TRBV4-2; d_call: .; j_call: TRBJ2-2; cdr3_aa: CASSQDSSGATYTGELFF
v_call: TRBV28; d_call: TRBD2; j_call: TRBJ2-1; cdr3_aa: CASSWGLVLYNEQFF
v_call: TRBV19; d_call: .; j_call: TRBJ2-1; cdr3_aa: CASRAGLAYNEQFF
v_call: TRBV7-6; d_call: TRBD2; j_call: TRBJ2-7; cdr3_aa: CASSLGGLAGHSYEQYF
v_call: TRBV20-1; d_call: TRBD2; j_call: .; cdr3_aa: CSARRGYEQYF
v_call: TRBV5-1; d_call: .; j_call: TRBJ2-7; cdr3_aa: CASSLAGDSYEQYF
v_call: TRBV28; d_call: TRBD2; j_call: TRBJ2-1; cdr3_aa: CASSSTSGRRNEQFF
v_call: TRBV25-1; d_call: TRBD1; j_call: TRBJ1-2; cdr3_aa: CASSEGTGYGYTF
v_call: TRBV4-3; d_call: .; j_call: TRBJ1-1; cdr3_aa: CASSHDIPTAGEAFF
v_call: TRBV19; d_call: .; j_call: TRBJ1-2; cdr3_aa: CASSRLEPANYGYTF
v_call: TRBV4-1; d_call: .; j_call: TRBJ2-1; cdr3_aa: CASSQPRGGYNEQFF